Shown below are 14 T cell receptor beta chains from a single sample sequenced in a study of blood T cell repertoires in COVID-19. The method was immunoSEQ multiplex PCR; TCRdb's version includes in-frame clones alone and lacks a portion of them. The sample lists some 130,000 clones, nearly 70% occurring once. Sequencing was carried out using peripheral blood. The receptors stem from a woman between 65 and 79 years old with acute or convalescent COVID-19.

The chain is built from TRBV10-1 and TRBJ2-2; a possible D gene is TRBD2 (6 bases). V was shortened by 3 bases and J by 6 bases, with 8 bases between the two germline ends. The length of the CDR3 is 13 residues. In germline, CDR1 is WNHNN, CDR2 SYGVQD (reference sequence). CDR3 in DNA: TGCGCCAGCAGTGATTCGGGGGCCGGGGAGCTGTTTTTT. This encodes CASSDSGAGELFF.

This clone turned up a few times. V and J are TRBV10-1 and TRBJ2-5, with TRBD2 as a possible D gene (5 bases). The V end was cut by 5 bases, the J end by 4 bases, with 11 bases between. The CDR3 totals 13 residues. Germline CDR1 WNHNN, CDR2 SYGVQD (reference sequence). The CDR3: CASSFGGGETQYF. The CDR3 DNA reads as TGCGCCAGCAGTTTTGGCGGAGGAGAGACCCAGTACTTC.

V usage is TRBV19 and J usage is TRBJ2-7; TRBD2 aligns across 9 bases. Germline CDR1 is LNHDA and CDR2 is SQIVND (reference sequence). The CDR3 is 14 residues long. The ends lost 1 base at V and 2 bases at J; junction bases unmatched: 0. The CDR3 DNA follows: TGTGCCAGTAGTATAGGCGGGGGGGCCTACGAGCAGTACTTC. Translated: CASSIGGGAYEQYF.

The chain employs TRBV10-2 and TRBJ2-1; perhaps TRBD2 as D (6 bases). The CDR3 extends over 14 amino acids. The V gene lost 2 bases and the J gene lost 5 bases, with 10 bases spanning the gap. Germline CDR1 is WSHSY and CDR2 is SAAADI. Here the CDR3 reads CASSEADYNNEQFF. The CDR3, as DNA: TGCGCCAGCAGTGAGGCGGACTACAACAATGAGCAGTTCTTC.

The chain recombines TRBV5-4 with TRBJ2-1; D is ambiguous. CDR3 length: 15 amino acids. Per the germline V gene, CDR1 is SGHNT and CDR2 is YYREEE (reference sequence). Trimming took 0 bases from V and 1 from J, leaving 8 bases between them. The DNA for the CDR3 is TGTGCCAGCAGCTTGGGAGGCGGTTCCTACAATGAGCAGTTCTTC. It codes for CASSLGGGSYNEQFF.

This clone came up a few times. This sample includes further DNA sequences coding for the same CDR3. J is TRBJ1-5 and V is TRBV4-1; no reliable D call. The CDR3 extends over 15 amino acids. The germline CDR1 and CDR2 sequences are MGHRA and YSYEKL. V was cut by 1 base and J by 0 bases, with 7 bases left in between. CDR3 in DNA: TGCGCCAGCAGCCAAGTACCGGGTAGCAATCAGCCCCAGCATTTT. Encoded protein: CASSQVPGSNQPQHF.

This clone was seen just once. CDR3 region: CASSLRGLRQGFEKLFF. CDR3 nucleotide sequence: TGCGCCAGCAGCTTGAGAGGGTTGAGACAGGGATTTGAAAAACTGTTTTTT. This chain links TRBV5-1 with TRBJ1-4; 7 positions agree with TRBD1. V trimming: 1 base; J trimming: 7 bases; junction bases outside the gene matches: 13. The germline V gene has CDR1 SGHRS and CDR2 YFSETQ. The CDR3 has 17 residues. Full variable domain (outside the CDR3, taken from reference TRBV5-1 and TRBJ1-4): KAGVTQTPRYLIKTRGQQVTLSCSPISGHRSVSWYQQTPGQGLQFLFEYFSETQRNKGNFPGRFSGRQFSNSRSEMNVSTLELGDSALYLCASSLRGLRQGFEKLFFGSGTQLSVL.

A few counts support this clone. The CDR3 loop reads CASSPPTSGSWANEQFF. CDR3 nucleotide sequence: TGTGCCAGTAGTCCGCCCACTAGCGGGAGTTGGGCCAATGAGCAGTTCTTC. The V and J genes are TRBV19 and TRBJ2-1; TRBD2 matches 11 bases. V was pared by 5 bases and J by 6 bases, with 12 bases of the junction left unmatched. In germline, CDR1 is LNHDA, CDR2 SQIVND (reference sequence). The CDR3 length is 17 residues.

The V and J genes are TRBV19 and TRBJ2-1; 9 bases map to TRBD2. V lost 6 bases, J lost 8 bases, and 5 bases stayed unmatched. The germline V gene has CDR1 LNHDA and CDR2 SQIVND (reference sequence). The CDR3 spans 13 residues. The CDR3 DNA follows: TGTGCCAGTAGGGCTAGCGGGACTCATGAGCAGTTCTTC. Protein product: CASRASGTHEQFF.

The V call is TRBV29-1, the J call TRBJ2-3, with D unresolved. V was pared by 5 bases and J by 2 bases, with 11 bases between. The CDR3 has 13 residues. Looked up from germline, CDR1 is SQVTM and CDR2 is ANQGSEA. Written as DNA, the CDR3 is TGCAGCGTTCAGTACAGTTCCACAGATACGCAGTATTTT. Translating gives CSVQYSSTDTQYF.

The rearrangement links TRBV7-9 to TRBJ1-4, with 8 bases aligning to TRBD1. Looked up from germline, CDR1 is SEHNR and CDR2 is FQNEAQ (reference sequence). The trim removed 5 bases at V and 3 bases at J, leaving 8 bases unmatched. The CDR3 is made up of 16 amino acids. CDR3 sequence reads: CASSPPVTGANEKLFF. For the CDR3, the DNA is TGTGCCAGCAGCCCCCCCGTGACAGGGGCTAATGAAAAACTGTTTTTT.

This clone came up once. V usage is TRBV24-1 and J usage is TRBJ2-3; TRBD1 matches at 10 bases. V lost 2 bases, J lost 3 bases, and 4 bases stayed unmatched. CDR1 and CDR2 from the germline V gene are KGHDR and SFDVKD. CDR3 length: 16 residues. The chain's CDR3 is CATSDSGTGETDTQYF. The CDR3 nucleotides read TGTGCCACCAGTGATTCCGGGACAGGGGAAACAGATACGCAGTATTTT.

The chain links TRBV10-3 to TRBJ2-7, with TRBD1 matching 7 bases. The CDR3 runs 12 residues. Trimming took 4 bases from V and 12 from J; bases not matched to a gene: 9. The V gene's germline CDR1 is ENHRY and CDR2 SYGVKD. The CDR3 protein is CAISADRQGLYF. In DNA, the CDR3 is TGTGCCATCAGTGCCGACAGACAGGGTTTGTACTTC.

This clone showed up just a few times. The rearrangement joins TRBV7-9 to TRBJ2-7; TRBD2 matches at 12 bases. V lost 5 bases and J lost 3; bases outside the gene matches: 5. Looked up from germline, CDR1 is SEHNR and CDR2 is FQNEAQ (reference sequence). This CDR3 spans 15 amino acids. CDR3 in DNA: TGTGCCAGCAGCCCTAGCGGGGGGGAATTCTACGAGCAGTACTTC. Residues: CASSPSGGEFYEQYF.